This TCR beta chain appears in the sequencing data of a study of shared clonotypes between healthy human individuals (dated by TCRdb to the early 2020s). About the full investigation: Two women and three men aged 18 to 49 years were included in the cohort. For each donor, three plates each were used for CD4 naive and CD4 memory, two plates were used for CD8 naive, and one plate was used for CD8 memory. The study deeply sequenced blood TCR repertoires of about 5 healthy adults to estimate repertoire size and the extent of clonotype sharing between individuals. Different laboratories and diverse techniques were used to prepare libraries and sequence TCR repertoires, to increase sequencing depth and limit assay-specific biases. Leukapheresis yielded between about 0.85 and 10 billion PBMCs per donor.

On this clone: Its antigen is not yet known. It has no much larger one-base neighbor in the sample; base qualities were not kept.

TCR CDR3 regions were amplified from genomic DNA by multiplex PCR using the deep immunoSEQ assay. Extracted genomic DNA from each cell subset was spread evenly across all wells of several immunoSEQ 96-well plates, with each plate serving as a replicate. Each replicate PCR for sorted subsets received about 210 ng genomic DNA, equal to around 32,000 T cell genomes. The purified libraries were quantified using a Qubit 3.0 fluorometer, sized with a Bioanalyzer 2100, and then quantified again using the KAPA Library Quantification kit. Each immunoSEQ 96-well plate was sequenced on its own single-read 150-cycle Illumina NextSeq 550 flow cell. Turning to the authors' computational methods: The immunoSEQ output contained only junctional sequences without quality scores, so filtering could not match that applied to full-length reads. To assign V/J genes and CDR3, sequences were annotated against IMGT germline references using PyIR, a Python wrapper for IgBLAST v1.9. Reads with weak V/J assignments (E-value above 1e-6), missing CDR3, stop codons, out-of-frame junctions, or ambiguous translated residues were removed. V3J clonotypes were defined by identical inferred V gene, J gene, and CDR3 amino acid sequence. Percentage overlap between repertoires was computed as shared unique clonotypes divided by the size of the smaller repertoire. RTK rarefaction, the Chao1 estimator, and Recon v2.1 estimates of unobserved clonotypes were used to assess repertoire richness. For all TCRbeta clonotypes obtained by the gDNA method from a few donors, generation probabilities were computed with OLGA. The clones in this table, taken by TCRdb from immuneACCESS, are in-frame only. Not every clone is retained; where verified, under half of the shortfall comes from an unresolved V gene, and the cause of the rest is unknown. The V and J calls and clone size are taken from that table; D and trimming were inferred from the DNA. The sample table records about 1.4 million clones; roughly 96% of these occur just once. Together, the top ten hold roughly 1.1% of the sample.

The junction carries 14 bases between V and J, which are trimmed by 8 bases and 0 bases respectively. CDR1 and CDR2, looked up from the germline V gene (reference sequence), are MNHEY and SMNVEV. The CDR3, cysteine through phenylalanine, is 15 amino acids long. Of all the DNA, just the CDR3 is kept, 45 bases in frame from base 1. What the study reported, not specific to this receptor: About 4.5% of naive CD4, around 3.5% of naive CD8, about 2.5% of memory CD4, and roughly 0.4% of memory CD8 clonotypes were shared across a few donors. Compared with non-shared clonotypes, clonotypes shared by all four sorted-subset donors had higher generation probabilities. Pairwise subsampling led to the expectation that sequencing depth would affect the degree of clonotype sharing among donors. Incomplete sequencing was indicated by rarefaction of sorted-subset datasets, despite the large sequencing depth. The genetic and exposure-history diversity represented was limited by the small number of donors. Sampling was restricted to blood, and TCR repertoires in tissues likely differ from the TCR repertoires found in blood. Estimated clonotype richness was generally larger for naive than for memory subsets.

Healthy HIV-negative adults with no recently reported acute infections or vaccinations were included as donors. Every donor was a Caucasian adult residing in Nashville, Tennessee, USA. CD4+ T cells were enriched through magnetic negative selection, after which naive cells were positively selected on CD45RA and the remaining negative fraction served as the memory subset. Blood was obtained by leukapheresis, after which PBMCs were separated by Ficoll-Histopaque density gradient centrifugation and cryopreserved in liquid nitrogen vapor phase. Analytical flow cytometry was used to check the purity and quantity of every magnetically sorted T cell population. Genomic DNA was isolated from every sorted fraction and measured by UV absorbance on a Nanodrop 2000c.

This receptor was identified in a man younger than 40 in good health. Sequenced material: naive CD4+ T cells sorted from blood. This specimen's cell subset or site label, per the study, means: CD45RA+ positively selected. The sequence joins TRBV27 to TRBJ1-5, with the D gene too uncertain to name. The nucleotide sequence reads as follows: TGTGCCAGCCTTCCCAGGCCCTATAGCAATCAGCCCCAGCATTTT. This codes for CASLPRPYSNQPQHF.